The next 16 T cell receptor beta chains were all read from a single sample in a study of blood T cells in healthy people across ages. Primers used in a second PCR of about 6 to 12 cycles were a sample-barcoded 5' primer and a J-beta primer mix. TCRdb re-analysed the 5' RACE reads in MiXCR, keeping a single row per CDR3 protein. Here the sample spans some 760,000 distinct CDR3 sequences, roughly 25% being singletons. These data were also filed under a second study, of T cells of mothers and their children.

Specimen: blood. The receptors were sampled from a boy aged 5-17 years in good health.

This clonotype was observed a handful of times. The V call is TRBV29-1, the J call TRBJ2-3; D gene unclear. Trimming pared 4 bases from V and 2 bases from J, leaving 7 bases between. The germline V gene encodes CDR1 SQVTM and CDR2 ANQGSEA. The CDR3 is made up of 12 amino acids. Here the CDR3 DNA reads TGCAGCGTTGGTGAGGTCACAGATACGCAGTATTTT. The encoded protein is CSVGEVTDTQYF.

The chain recombines TRBV7-2 with TRBJ2-3, with D perhaps matching TRBD2 (6 bases). The length of the CDR3 is 16 residues. V was trimmed by 7 bases and J by 0 bases, leaving 17 bases between them. CDR1 and CDR2 from the germline V gene are SGHTA and FQGNSA. The CDR3: CASNDARGSSTDTQYF. The CDR3 bases are TGTGCCAGCAACGACGCGCGGGGCTCTAGCACAGATACGCAGTATTTT.

This clonotype was observed a handful of times. The rearrangement links TRBV7-8 to TRBJ2-1; D perhaps matches TRBD1 (6 bases). The J call may be in error: the DNA end matches TRBJ2-7 better. Germline CDR1 SGHVS, CDR2 FQNEAQ. This CDR3 is 16 amino acids long. In nucleotides, the CDR3 is TGTGCCAGCAGCAAGCTCAGGGACATAAAGATCTACGAGCAGTACTTC. Protein: CASSKLRDIKIYEQYF.

There are a few counts of this clonotype. The rearrangement uses TRBV29-1 and TRBJ1-3, with a possible D match to TRBD1 (5 bases). This CDR3 comprises 18 residues. Trimming took off 0 bases at V and 0 bases at J, with 18 bases between the two ends. Germline assignment: CDR1 SQVTM and CDR2 ANQGSEA. CDR3 amino acids: CSVEDYRAGRSSGNTIYF. The CDR3 DNA is TGCAGCGTTGAAGATTATCGAGCGGGACGGAGCTCTGGAAACACCATATATTTT.

V is TRBV29-1 and J is TRBJ2-3; possibly TRBD1 for D (6 bases). Trimming cost V 4 bases and J 0 bases, with 8 bases left between them. The CDR3 covers 13 residues. The germline V gene encodes CDR1 SQVTM and CDR2 ANQGSEA. Here the CDR3 DNA reads TGCAGCGTTGGGACAGAAAGCACAGATACGCAGTATTTT. This translates into CSVGTESTDTQYF.

This clonotype was seen more than once but under ten times. The chain employs TRBV3-1 and TRBJ2-5; D perhaps matches TRBD1 (5 bases). The assigned J gene may be wrong: the sequence end matches TRBJ2-7 better. The CDR3 consists of 12 residues. CDR1 is LGHDT, CDR2 YNNKEL, per germline (reference sequence). The CDR3 loop reads CASSQQGYEQYF. CDR3 coding DNA: TGTGCCAGCAGCCAACAGGGTTACGAGCAGTACTTC.

The chain couples TRBV12-3 or TRBV12-4 to TRBJ2-4; possibly TRBD1 for D (6 bases). The length of the CDR3 is 18 residues. V lost 6 bases, J lost 0 bases, and 21 bases lay in between. The CDR3, as DNA: TGTGCCAGCAGCCCCATCGGGACATTTGGACTAGCCAAAAACATTCAGTACTTC. It yields the protein CASSPIGTFGLAKNIQYF.

In nucleotides, the CDR3 is TGCGCCAGCAGCCAAGTTCAGGGGTCCGGAAACACCATATATTTT. It yields the protein CASSQVQGSGNTIYF. The chain has TRBV4-3 and TRBJ1-3; the D gene is possibly TRBD1 (6 bases). V lost 1 base and J lost 4, with 11 bases in between. Looked up from germline, CDR1 is LGHNA and CDR2 is YSLEER. The CDR3 has 15 amino acids.

The chain joins TRBV29-1 to TRBJ2-3; D remains ambiguous. CDR1 is SQVTM, CDR2 ANQGSEA, per germline. The CDR3 is made up of 14 amino acids. V shed 6 bases and J shed 4 bases, with 17 bases lying between them. The CDR3 protein is CSVMPARISDTQYF. CDR3 coding DNA: TGCAGCGTCATGCCAGCGCGGATTTCAGATACGCAGTATTTT.

The chain carries TRBV7-8 and TRBJ1-2; 7 nucleotides agree with TRBD1. The CDR3 is made up of 15 amino acids. Germline V gene lookup returns CDR1 SGHVS and CDR2 FQNEAQ. V was pared by 6 bases and J by 3 bases, with 10 bases of the junction left unmatched. In DNA, the CDR3 is TGTGCCAGCAGTCCCGACAGGGAAGTAGACTATGGCTACACCTTC. Protein sequence: CASSPDREVDYGYTF.

In its sample, this clonotype was seen a few times. This chain uses TRBV6-2 or TRBV6-3 with TRBJ2-5; tentatively, D is TRBD2 (5 bases). This CDR3 has 12 residues. Trimming stripped 10 bases from V and 2 bases from J, with 11 bases between. Germline V gives CDR1 MNHEY, CDR2 SVGEGT. For the CDR3, the DNA is TGTGCCACCCGACGGGGACAAGAGACCCAGTACTTC. Protein sequence: CATRRGQETQYF.

In its sample, this clonotype was seen a few times. The chain employs TRBV18 and TRBJ1-1; 9 nucleotides match TRBD1. This CDR3 has 14 amino acids. Trimming at V came to 3 bases and at J to 5 bases, leaving 4 bases not matched to a gene. Per germline, CDR1 KGHSH and CDR2 LQKENI. The chain's CDR3 is CASSPTGGETEAFF. The CDR3 DNA reads TGTGCCAGCTCACCGACAGGGGGAGAAACTGAAGCTTTCTTT.

This clonotype was seen a few times. The V gene is TRBV29-1, the J gene TRBJ2-3, with a tentative D call TRBD2 (6 bases). Germline loops: CDR1 SQVTM, CDR2 ANQGSEA. The V end lost 4 bases, the J end lost 4 bases, and 12 bases lay between the germline ends. The CDR3 covers 13 residues. DNA for the CDR3: TGCAGCGTTGGTATGACGGGAGCAGATACGCAGTATTTT. Amino acid sequence: CSVGMTGADTQYF.

This clonotype occurred a few times. The genes are TRBV7-3 and TRBJ2-3; D unresolved. The CDR3 spans 13 residues. The germline CDR1 and CDR2 sequences are SGHTA and FQGTGA. The ends were cut back, 1 base at V and 4 bases at J, with 6 bases in the middle. This CDR3 is CASSLMWADTQYF. For the CDR3, the DNA is TGTGCCAGCAGCTTAATGTGGGCAGATACGCAGTATTTT. The whole variable domain, remainder taken from reference TRBV7-3 and TRBJ2-3, is GAGVSQTPSNKVTEKGKYVELRCDPISGHTALYWYRQSLGQGPEFLIYFQGTGAADDSGLPNDRFFAVRPEGSVSTLKIQRTERGDSAVYLCASSLMWADTQYFGPGTRLTVL.

The chain joins TRBV7-8 to TRBJ1-5; the D gene is possibly TRBD1 (5 bases). This CDR3 region has 16 residues. Per the germline V gene, CDR1 is SGHVS and CDR2 is FQNEAQ. Deletions cut 0 bases from V and 7 bases from J, with 16 bases between. CDR3 loop: CASSLAGRASGQPQHF. Written as DNA, the CDR3 is TGTGCCAGCAGCTTAGCGGGCAGGGCCTCCGGGCAGCCCCAGCATTTT.

In its sample, this clonotype was seen a few times. This rearrangement joins TRBV20-1 to TRBJ2-1; D perhaps matches TRBD2 (5 bases). CDR1 is DFQATT and CDR2 is SNEGSKA in the germline V gene (reference sequence). The CDR3 length is 18 residues. Trimming took 5 bases from V and 1 from J, leaving 24 bases between them. DNA of the CDR3: TGCAGTGCTGTCGGCCGGTTTGGACTCGCTGCGTCCTACAATGAGCAGTTCTTC. Translated, it gives CSAVGRFGLAASYNEQFF.